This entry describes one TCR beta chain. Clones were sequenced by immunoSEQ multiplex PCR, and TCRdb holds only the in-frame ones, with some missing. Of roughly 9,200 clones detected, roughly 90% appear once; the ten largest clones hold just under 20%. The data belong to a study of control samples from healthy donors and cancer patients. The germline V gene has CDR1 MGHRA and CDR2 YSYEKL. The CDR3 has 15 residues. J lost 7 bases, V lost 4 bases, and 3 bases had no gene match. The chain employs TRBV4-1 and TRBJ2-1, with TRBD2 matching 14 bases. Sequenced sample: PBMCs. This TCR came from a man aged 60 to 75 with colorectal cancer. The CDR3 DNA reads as TGCGCCAGCAGCCCGGGACTAGCGGGGGCAAATGAGCAGTTCTTC. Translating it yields CASSPGLAGANEQFF.